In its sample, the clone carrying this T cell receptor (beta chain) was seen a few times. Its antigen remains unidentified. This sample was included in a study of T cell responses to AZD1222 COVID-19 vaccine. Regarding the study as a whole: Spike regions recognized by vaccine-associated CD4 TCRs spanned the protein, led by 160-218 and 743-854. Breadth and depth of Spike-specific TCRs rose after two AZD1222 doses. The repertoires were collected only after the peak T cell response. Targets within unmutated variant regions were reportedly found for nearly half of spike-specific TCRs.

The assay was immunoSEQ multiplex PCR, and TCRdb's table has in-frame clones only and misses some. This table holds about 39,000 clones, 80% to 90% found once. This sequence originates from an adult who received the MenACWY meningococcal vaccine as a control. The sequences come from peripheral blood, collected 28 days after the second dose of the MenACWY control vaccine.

In DNA, the CDR3 is TGTGCCAGCAGCCAAAGAACCGGGACTAACAATGAGCAGTTCTTC. It translates to CASSQRTGTNNEQFF. The chain recombines TRBV4-2 with TRBJ2-1, with 7 bases that match TRBD2. This CDR3 contains 15 residues. Germline V gene data show CDR1 as LGHNA and CDR2 as YNFKEQ. Germline trimming cut 2 bases from V and 5 bases from J; bases unmatched to any gene: 6.